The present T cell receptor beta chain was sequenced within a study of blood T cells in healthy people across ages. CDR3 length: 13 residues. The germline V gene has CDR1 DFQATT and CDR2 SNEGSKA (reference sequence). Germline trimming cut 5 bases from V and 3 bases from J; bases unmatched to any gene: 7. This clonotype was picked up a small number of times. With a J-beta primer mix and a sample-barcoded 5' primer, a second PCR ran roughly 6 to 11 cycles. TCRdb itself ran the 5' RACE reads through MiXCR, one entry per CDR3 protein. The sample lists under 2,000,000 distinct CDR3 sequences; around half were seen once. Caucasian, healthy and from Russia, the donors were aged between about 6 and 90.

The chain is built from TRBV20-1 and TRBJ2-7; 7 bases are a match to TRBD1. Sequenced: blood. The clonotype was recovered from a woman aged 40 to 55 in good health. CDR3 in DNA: TGCAGTGCTCCAGGCCCAGGGGGCTACGAGCAGTACTTC. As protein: CSAPGPGGYEQYF.